This is a list of T cell receptor beta chains from one sample in a study of blood T cell repertoires in COVID-19. Clones were sequenced by immunoSEQ multiplex PCR, and TCRdb holds only the in-frame ones, with some missing. The sample has 160,000 or so clones, more than 65% seen once; the top ten hold 8% to 8.5%. Input material: peripheral blood. Every receptor here comes from an older woman with COVID-19, enrolled during active disease. Each CDR3 is given with its conserved first and last residue.

CDR3aa | j_gene | v_gene
CASSPAGQGGNTIYF | TRBJ1-3 | TRBV7-9
CASSRGGLTNEKLFF | TRBJ1-4 | TRBV28
CASSDPETYEQYF | TRBJ2-7 | TRBV6-1
CASSVDQGGGYTF | TRBJ1-2 | TRBV9
CASSPYSGRPYDIQYF | TRBJ2-4 | TRBV19
CASSRSTPSSYNSPLHF | TRBJ1-6 | TRBV3-1/TRBV3-2
CASSFAGFTEAFF | TRBJ1-1 | TRBV12-3/TRBV12-4
CASRTTQGAGQPQHF | TRBJ1-5 | TRBV27
CASRMTGGPLTNEKLFF | TRBJ1-4 | TRBV2
CASMGQALNTEAFF | TRBJ1-1 | TRBV19
CATSDPGTGYGYTF | TRBJ1-2 | TRBV24-1
CASSRQGAVHEKLFF | TRBJ1-4 | TRBV6-6
CASSTSAGGPGEQYF | TRBJ2-7 | TRBV9
CASSAGDGGYTF | TRBJ1-2 | TRBV6-5
CASSSTGAGTGELFF | TRBJ2-2 | TRBV11-3
CASSVAPNNEQFF | TRBJ2-1 | TRBV9